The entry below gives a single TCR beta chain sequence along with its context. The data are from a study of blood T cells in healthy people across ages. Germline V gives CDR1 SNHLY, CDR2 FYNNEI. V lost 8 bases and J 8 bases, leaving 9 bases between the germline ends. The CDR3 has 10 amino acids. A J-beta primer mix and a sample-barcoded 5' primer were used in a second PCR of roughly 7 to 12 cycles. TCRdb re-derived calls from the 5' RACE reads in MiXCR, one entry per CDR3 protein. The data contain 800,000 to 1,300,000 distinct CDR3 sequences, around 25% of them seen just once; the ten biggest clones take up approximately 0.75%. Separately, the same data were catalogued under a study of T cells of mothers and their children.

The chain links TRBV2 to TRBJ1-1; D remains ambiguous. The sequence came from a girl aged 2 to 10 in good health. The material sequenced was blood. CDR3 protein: CASRVVEAFF. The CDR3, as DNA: TGTGCCAGCCGGGTGGTAGAAGCTTTCTTT.